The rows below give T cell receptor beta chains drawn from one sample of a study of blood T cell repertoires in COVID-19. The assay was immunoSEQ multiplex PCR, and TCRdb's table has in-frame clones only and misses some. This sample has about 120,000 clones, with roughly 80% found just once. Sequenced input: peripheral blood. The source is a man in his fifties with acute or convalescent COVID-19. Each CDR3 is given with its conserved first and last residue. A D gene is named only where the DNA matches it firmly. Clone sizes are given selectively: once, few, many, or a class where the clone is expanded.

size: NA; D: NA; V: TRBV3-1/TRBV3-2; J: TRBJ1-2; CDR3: CASKAYGGNYGYTF; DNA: TGTGCCAGCAAGGCTTACGGCGGCAACTATGGCTACACCTTC
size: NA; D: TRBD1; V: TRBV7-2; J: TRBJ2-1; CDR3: CASSHETGNEQFF; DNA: TGTGCCAGCAGCCATGAGACAGGGAATGAGCAGTTCTTC
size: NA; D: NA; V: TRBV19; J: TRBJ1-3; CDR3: CASIDVGAYSGNTIYF; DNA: TGTGCCAGTATCGACGTGGGGGCCTACTCTGGAAACACCATATATTTT
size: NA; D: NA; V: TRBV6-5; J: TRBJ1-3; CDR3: CASRLTMNSGNTIYF; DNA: TGTGCCAGCAGACTTACTATGAACTCTGGAAACACCATATATTTT
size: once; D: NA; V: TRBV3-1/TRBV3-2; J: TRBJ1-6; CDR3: CASSQDLLGGDSPLHF; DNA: TGTGCCAGCAGCCAGGATCTACTGGGGGGGGATTCACCCCTCCACTTT
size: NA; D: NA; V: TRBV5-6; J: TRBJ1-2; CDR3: CASSPRRGSNYGYTF; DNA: TGTGCCAGCAGCCCCCGGAGGGGCTCTAACTATGGCTACACCTTC
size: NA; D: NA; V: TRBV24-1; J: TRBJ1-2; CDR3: CATSRSNYGYTF; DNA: TGTGCCACCAGTCGGAGTAACTATGGCTACACCTTC
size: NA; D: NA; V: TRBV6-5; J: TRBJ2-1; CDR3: CASSSSGLSYNEQFF; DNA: TGTGCCAGCAGTTCCTCGGGCCTCTCCTACAATGAGCAGTTCTTC
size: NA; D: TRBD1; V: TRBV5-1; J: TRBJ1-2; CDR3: CASSSTSTGLAGYGYTF; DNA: TGCGCCAGCAGCTCGACCTCGACAGGGCTTGCGGGCTATGGCTACACCTTC
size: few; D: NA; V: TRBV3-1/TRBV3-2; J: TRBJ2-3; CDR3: CASSPLASASTDTQYF; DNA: TGTGCCAGCAGCCCGCTCGCTAGCGCTAGCACAGATACGCAGTATTTT
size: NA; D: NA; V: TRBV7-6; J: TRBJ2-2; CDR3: CASSAIQGRRTGELFF; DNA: TGTGCCAGCAGCGCGATACAGGGTCGTAGGACCGGGGAGCTGTTTTTT
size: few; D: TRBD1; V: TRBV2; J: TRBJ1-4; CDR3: CASSAGTGRGTNEKLFF; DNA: TGTGCCAGCAGCGCCGGGACAGGGCGGGGAACTAATGAAAAACTGTTTTTT
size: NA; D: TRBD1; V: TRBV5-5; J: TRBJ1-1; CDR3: CASSLRDRGWDEAFF; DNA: TGTGCCAGCAGCTTGAGGGACAGGGGCTGGGATGAAGCTTTCTTT
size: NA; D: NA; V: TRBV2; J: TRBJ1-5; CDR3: CASSRGGGNQPQHF; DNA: TGTGCCAGCAGTAGGGGCGGAGGCAATCAGCCCCAGCATTTT
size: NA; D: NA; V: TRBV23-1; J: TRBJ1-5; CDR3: CASTALGTEDGGGNQPQHF; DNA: TGCGCCAGCACCGCCCTCGGGACGGAGGATGGGGGGGGCAATCAGCCCCAGCATTTT
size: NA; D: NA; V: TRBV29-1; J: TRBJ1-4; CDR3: CSVVDDSWNEKLFF; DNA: TGCAGCGTTGTAGACGACAGCTGGAATGAAAAACTGTTTTTT